This entry lists 10 T cell receptor beta chains sequenced from one sample in a study of long-term antiretroviral therapy in people with HIV. immunoSEQ v3.0 was run at survey level. Clones were read by immunoSEQ multiplex PCR, and TCRdb kept only the in-frame ones, dropping some. The sample has tens of thousands of clones, approximately 89% seen once. The sample here was unsorted PBMCs, taken 0.1 years before starting antiretroviral therapy. These receptors came from a woman in her forties or fifties with HIV.

The chain links TRBV4-1 to TRBJ1-1; D uncertain. Germline CDR1 is MGHRA and CDR2 is YSYEKL. The CDR3 has 19 amino acids. The V gene lost 6 bases and the J gene lost 2 bases, with 28 bases spanning the gap. The CDR3 nucleotides read TGCGCCAGCAGGCGTACGGTAGTCTCCCGGCGACGGGATAACACTGAAGCTTTCTTT. Translation: CASRRTVVSRRRDNTEAFF.

This clone has only one observation. The chain joins TRBV6-6 to TRBJ1-3; D gene uncertain. Germline V lookup: CDR1 MNHNY, CDR2 SVGAGI (reference sequence). Trimming cost V 0 bases and J 0 bases, with 9 bases left between them. This CDR3 has 16 residues. CDR3 region: CASSYSPGSSGNTIYF. CDR3 nucleotide sequence: TGTGCCAGCAGTTACTCCCCGGGTAGCTCTGGAAACACCATATATTTT.

V is TRBV28 and J is TRBJ1-2; TRBD1 matches 8 bases. The CDR3 consists of 15 residues. Germline trimming cut 3 bases from V and 6 bases from J; bases unmatched to any gene: 9. Germline lookup yields CDR1 MDHEN and CDR2 SYDVKM. The CDR3 loop reads CASSFGQGVHHGYTF. CDR3 DNA sequence: TGTGCCAGCAGTTTCGGACAGGGCGTTCACCATGGCTACACCTTC.

The genes are TRBV10-1 and TRBJ2-3; D not resolved. Per the germline V gene, CDR1 is WNHNN and CDR2 is SYGVQD (reference sequence). V shed 0 bases and J shed 0 bases, with 4 bases lying between them. This CDR3 spans 14 amino acids. The CDR3 DNA follows: TGCGCCAGCAGTGAGTCGGGTAGCACAGATACGCAGTATTTT. It translates to CASSESGSTDTQYF.

The chain carries TRBV2 and TRBJ1-3, with TRBD1 matching over 9 bases. The CDR3 totals 14 residues. Germline values: CDR1 SNHLY, CDR2 FYNNEI. Losses at the gene ends were 8 bases for V and 4 bases for J; bases not matched to a gene: 6. The CDR3 loop is CASSTGGRGNTIYF. CDR3 DNA: TGTGCCAGCTCGACAGGGGGAAGGGGAAACACCATATATTTT. The whole variable domain, filled in from reference TRBV2 and TRBJ1-3, reads EPEVTQTPSHQVTQMGQEVILRCVPISNHLYFYWYRQILGQKVEFLVSFYNNEISEKSEIFDDQFSVERPDGSNFTLKIRSTKLEDSAMYFCASSTGGRGNTIYFGEGSWLTVV.

The genes are TRBV6-5 and TRBJ1-2; maybe TRBD1 (6 bases). The CDR3 has 13 residues. Per germline, CDR1 MNHEY and CDR2 SVGAGI. Trimming stripped 2 bases from V and 8 bases from J, with 12 bases between. CDR3 amino acids: CASSYMGGGGYTF. CDR3 nucleotide sequence: TGTGCCAGCAGTTACATGGGGGGCGGAGGCTACACCTTC.

V usage is TRBV7-9 and J usage is TRBJ1-1; D might be TRBD1 (5 bases). Germline loops: CDR1 SEHNR, CDR2 FQNEAQ (reference sequence). V was clipped by 4 bases and J by 4 bases, with 10 bases between them. The CDR3 sequence is 13 residues long. The CDR3, as DNA: TGTGCCAGCAGCTGGGTCAGGGCCACTGAAGCTTTCTTT. Amino acids: CASSWVRATEAFF.

This clone was detected once. The chain couples TRBV19 to TRBJ1-1, with a tentative D call TRBD1 (5 bases). V was cut by 7 bases and J by 7 bases, with 16 bases left in between. CDR1 and CDR2 (germline): LNHDA, SQIVND (reference sequence). The CDR3 is 13 amino acids. CDR3 residues: CASTRGLADEAFF. DNA for the CDR3: TGTGCCAGTACCCGGGGCCTAGCTGATGAAGCTTTCTTT. Drawing the rest from reference TRBV19 and TRBJ1-1, the complete variable domain is DGGITQSPKYLFRKEGQNVTLSCEQNLNHDAMYWYRQDPGQGLRLIYYSQIVNDFQKGDIAEGYSVSREKKESFPLTVTSAQKNPTAFYLCASTRGLADEAFFGQGTRLTVV.

The genes are TRBV15 and TRBJ1-6; D is possibly TRBD1 (5 bases). The CDR3 consists of 14 residues. Germline V CDR1 and CDR2: LNHNV, YYDKDF (reference sequence). Trimming cost V 1 base and J 10 bases, with 11 bases left between them. The CDR3 is CATSRGGGWSPLHF. The CDR3 DNA follows: TGTGCCACCAGCAGAGGGGGGGGGTGGTCACCCCTCCACTTT.

V usage is TRBV27 and J usage is TRBJ2-1, with D perhaps matching TRBD2 (5 bases). The ends were cut back, 6 bases at V and 5 bases at J, with 17 bases in the middle. This CDR3 comprises 15 residues. The V gene's germline CDR1 is MNHEY and CDR2 SMNVEV (reference sequence). The CDR3 protein is CASRPIPTRDNEQFF. The CDR3 DNA is TGTGCCAGCAGACCGATTCCAACTAGGGACAATGAGCAGTTCTTC.